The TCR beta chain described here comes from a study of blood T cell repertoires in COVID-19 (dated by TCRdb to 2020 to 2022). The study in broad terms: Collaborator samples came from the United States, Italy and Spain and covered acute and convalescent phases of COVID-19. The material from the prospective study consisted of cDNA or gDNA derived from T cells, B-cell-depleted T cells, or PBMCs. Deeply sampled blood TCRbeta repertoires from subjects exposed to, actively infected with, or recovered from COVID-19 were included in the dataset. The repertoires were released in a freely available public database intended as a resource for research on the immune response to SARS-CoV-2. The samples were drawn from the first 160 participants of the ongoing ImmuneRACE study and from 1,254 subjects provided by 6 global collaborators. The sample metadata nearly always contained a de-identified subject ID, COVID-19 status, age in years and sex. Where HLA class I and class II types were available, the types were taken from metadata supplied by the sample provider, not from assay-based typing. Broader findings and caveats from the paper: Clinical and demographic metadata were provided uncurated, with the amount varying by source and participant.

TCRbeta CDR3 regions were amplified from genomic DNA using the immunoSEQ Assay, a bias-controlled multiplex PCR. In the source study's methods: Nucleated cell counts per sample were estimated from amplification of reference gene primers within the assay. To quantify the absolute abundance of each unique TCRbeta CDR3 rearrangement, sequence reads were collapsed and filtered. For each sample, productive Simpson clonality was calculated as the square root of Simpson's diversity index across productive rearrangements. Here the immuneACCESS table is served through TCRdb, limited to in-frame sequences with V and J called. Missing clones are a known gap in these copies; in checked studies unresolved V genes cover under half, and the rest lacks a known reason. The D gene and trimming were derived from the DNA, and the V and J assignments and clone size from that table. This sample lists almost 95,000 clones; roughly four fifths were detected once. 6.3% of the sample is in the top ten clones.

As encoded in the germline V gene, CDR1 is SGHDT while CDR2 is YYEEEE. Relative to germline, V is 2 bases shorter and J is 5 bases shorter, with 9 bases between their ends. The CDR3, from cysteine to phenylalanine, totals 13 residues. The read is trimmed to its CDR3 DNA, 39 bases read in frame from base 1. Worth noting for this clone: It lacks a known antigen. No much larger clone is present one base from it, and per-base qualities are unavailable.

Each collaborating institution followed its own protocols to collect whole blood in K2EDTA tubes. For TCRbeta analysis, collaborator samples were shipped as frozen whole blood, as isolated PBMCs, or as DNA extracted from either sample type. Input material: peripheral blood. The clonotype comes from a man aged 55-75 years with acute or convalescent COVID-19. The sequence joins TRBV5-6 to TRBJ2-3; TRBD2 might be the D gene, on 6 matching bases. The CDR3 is CASSFLGGDTQYF. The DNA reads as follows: TGTGCCAGCAGCTTTCTGGGGGGAGATACGCAGTATTTT.